This TCR beta chain was recorded in a study of technical replicates of blood from several donors. V gave up 1 base and J gave up 8 bases, with 16 bases separating them. There are 15 residues in the CDR3. Germline V CDR1 and CDR2: PRHDT, FYEKMQ (reference sequence). Only in-frame clones appear in the TCRdb table, and some are missing; sequencing was by immunoSEQ multiplex PCR. The sample consists of roughly 100,000 clones, more than 85% of them appearing once. The receptor comes from a human donor in good health. The sample was T cells isolated from PBMCs. V usage is TRBV13 and J usage is TRBJ2-3; TRBD1 is a possible D gene (6 bases). CDR3 in amino acids: CASSLEGVGELTQYF. CDR3 coding DNA: TGTGCCAGCAGCTTAGAGGGGGTGGGAGAGCTTACGCAGTATTTT.